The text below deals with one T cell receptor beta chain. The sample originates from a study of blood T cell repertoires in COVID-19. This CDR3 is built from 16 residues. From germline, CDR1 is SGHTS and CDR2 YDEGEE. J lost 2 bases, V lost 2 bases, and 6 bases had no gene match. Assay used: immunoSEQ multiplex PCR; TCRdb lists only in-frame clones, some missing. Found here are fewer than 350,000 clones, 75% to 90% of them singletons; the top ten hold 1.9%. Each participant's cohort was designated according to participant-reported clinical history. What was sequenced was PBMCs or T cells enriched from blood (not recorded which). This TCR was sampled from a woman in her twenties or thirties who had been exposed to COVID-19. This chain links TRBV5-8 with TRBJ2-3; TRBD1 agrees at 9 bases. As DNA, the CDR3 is TGTGCCAGCAGCTTTGGGACAGGGACCATCACAGATACGCAGTATTTT. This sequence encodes CASSFGTGTITDTQYF.